The clone carrying this T cell receptor beta chain was detected once. This entry is derived from a study of CD8 T cells in Susac syndrome. Random hexamers served to reverse transcribe about 0.5 to 1 ug RNA. Amplification of TCR beta CDR3 used immunoSEQ multiplex PCR across 54 Vbeta and 13 Jbeta. TCRdb used MiXCR to reprocess the immunoSEQ multiplex PCR reads, holding one entry per CDR3 protein. There are about 210,000 distinct CDR3 sequences in the sample; 95% occur only once, and roughly 0.1% lies in the top ten. The multiple sclerosis control cohort comprised treatment-naive individuals presenting with stable or active relapsing-remitting disease. The germline V gene encodes CDR1 MDHEN and CDR2 SYDVKM. With 2 bases removed from V and 6 bases from J, the gap between germline ends came to 11 bases. The CDR3 loop spans 14 amino acids.

The chain carries TRBV28 and TRBJ2-1; a weak D match, TRBD2 (6 bases). Sequencing input: CD4+ T cells from PBMCs. This receptor was identified in a human donor with multiple sclerosis. The CDR3 sequence is CASSLIAGPNEQFF. In DNA, the CDR3 is TGTGCCAGCAGTTTAATCGCGGGGCCCAATGAGCAGTTCTTC. Drawing the rest from reference TRBV28 and TRBJ2-1, the complete variable domain is DVKVTQSSRYLVKRTGEKVFLECVQDMDHENMFWYRQDPGLGLRLIYFSYDVKMKEKGDIPEGYSVSREKKERFSLILESASTNQTSMYLCASSLIAGPNEQFFGPGTRLTVL.